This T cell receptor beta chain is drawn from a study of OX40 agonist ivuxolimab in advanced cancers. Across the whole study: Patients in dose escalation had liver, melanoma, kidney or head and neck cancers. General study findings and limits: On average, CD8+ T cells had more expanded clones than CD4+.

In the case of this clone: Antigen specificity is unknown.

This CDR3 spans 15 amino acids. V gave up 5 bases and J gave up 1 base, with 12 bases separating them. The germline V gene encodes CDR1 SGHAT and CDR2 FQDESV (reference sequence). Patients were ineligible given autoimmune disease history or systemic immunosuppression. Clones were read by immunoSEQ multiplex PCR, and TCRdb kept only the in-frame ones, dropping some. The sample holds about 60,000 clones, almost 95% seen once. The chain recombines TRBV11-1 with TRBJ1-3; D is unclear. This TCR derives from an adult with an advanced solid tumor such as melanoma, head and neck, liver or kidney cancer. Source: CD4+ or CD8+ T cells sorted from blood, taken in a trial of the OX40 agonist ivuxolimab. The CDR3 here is CASSRAPGSGNTIYF. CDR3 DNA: TGTGCCAGCAGCCGAGCCCCGGGATCTGGAAACACCATATATTTT.